This T cell receptor (beta chain) was captured in a study of blood T cell repertoires in COVID-19. Study-level background: In each case, the material was cDNA or gDNA derived from T cells, B-cell-depleted T cells, or PBMCs.

This clone has a single count. How the authors handled the data: Cell counts per sample came from amplifying reference gene primers. Assay: immunoSEQ multiplex PCR; the TCRdb copy retains only in-frame clones and omits some. Clone size and V and J calls were adopted from that table, with D and trimming inferred from the DNA. The sample comprises approximately 130,000 clones, 80% of which are singletons, and about 25% rests with the top ten. Trimming took 4 bases from V and 1 from J; bases not matched to a gene: 12. The CDR3 is made up of 18 amino acids. The germline CDR1 and CDR2 sequences are SGDLS and YYNGEE.

This TCR derives from a human donor in a cohort sampled during active COVID-19. Sequenced input: peripheral blood. The rearrangement links TRBV9 to TRBJ2-3; TRBD1 matches at 10 bases. CDR3 loop: CASSPGTGASGRTDTQYF. The CDR3 bases are TGTGCCAGCAGCCCTGGGACAGGGGCATCGGGTCGCACAGATACGCAGTATTTT.